The T cell receptor (beta chain) under discussion was sequenced for a study of early T cells in non-severe SARS-CoV-2 infection. The V and J ends lost 6 bases and 5 bases, in that order; junction bases with no gene match: 9. The CDR3 totals 15 residues. Individual cDNA molecules each received unique molecular identifiers attached to them. TCRdb processed the 5' RACE reads anew with MiXCR; each CDR3 protein has one entry. The sample contains 65,000 to 85,000 distinct CDR3 sequences, 11% of which appear only once. This clonotype occurred many times. The rearrangement uses TRBV12-3 or TRBV12-4 and TRBJ2-3; 9 bases align to TRBD1. The sample was whole blood. The TCR was taken from an adult who was a healthcare worker with PCR-confirmed SARS-CoV-2 infection or an uninfected control (not recorded which). The CDR3 coding sequence is TGTGCCAGCAGCCGGACAGGGGTTCGTCGAGATACGCAGTATTTT. Its protein is CASSRTGVRRDTQYF.